This T cell receptor beta chain derives from a study of cytomegalovirus exposure and HLA in healthy donors. Trimming left V 0 bases short and J 5 bases short, with 13 bases between. CDR3 length equals 15 residues. Germline values: CDR1 MNHEY, CDR2 SVGAGI. Primers included in the PCR were 60 Vbeta and 13 Jbeta primers. The method was immunoSEQ multiplex PCR; TCRdb's version includes in-frame clones alone and lacks a portion of them. The data contain about 76,000 clones, less than 80% of them seen just once; the ten biggest clones take up 2% to 2.5%. The source material was PBMCs. This receptor was taken from a young man in good health and CMV-seronegative. This chain uses TRBV6-5 with TRBJ1-1, with unresolved D. The CDR3 DNA reads as TGTGCCAGCAGTTACTCGAGAACGTTCGGTACTGAAGCTTTCTTT. Translated, it gives CASSYSRTFGTEAFF.